Shown below are 11 T cell receptor beta chains from a single sample sequenced in a study of cytomegalovirus exposure and HLA in healthy donors. PCR was performed using 60 Vbeta and 13 Jbeta primers. The assay was immunoSEQ multiplex PCR, and TCRdb's table has in-frame clones only and misses some. The data show under 150,000 clones, about 83% seen once. The sample taken for sequencing was PBMCs. All receptors derive from a young man in good health and CMV-seronegative.

Note on this clone: The junction departs from germline at one end; a sequencing error may be responsible. This chain links TRBV28 with TRBJ2-7; TRBD1 matches at 7 bases. The CDR3 covers 14 residues. The germline V gene encodes CDR1 MDHEN and CDR2 SYDVKM. The CDR3 DNA reads as TGTGCCAGTCAGGACAGGATAATATCCTACGGGCAGTACTTC. Protein: CASQDRIISYGQYF.

This chain joins TRBV28 and TRBJ2-5; 11 bases line up with TRBD1. From germline, CDR1 is MDHEN and CDR2 SYDVKM. This CDR3 comprises 15 residues. V shed 0 bases, J shed 5 bases, and the junction held 2 bases outside the gene matches. CDR3 protein: CASSLWGTGGETQYF. The CDR3 DNA follows: TGTGCCAGCAGTTTATGGGGGACAGGGGGGGAGACCCAGTACTTC.

This clone was counted once. The V call is TRBV4-1, the J call TRBJ1-3, with 7 bases lining up with TRBD1. The CDR3 consists of 16 residues. J gave up 1 base and V 4 bases, and 7 bases lay outside the gene matches. Per the germline V gene, CDR1 is MGHRA and CDR2 is YSYEKL. The CDR3 DNA is TGCGCCAGCAGCCGAGCAGACAGGGTTTCTGGAAACACCATATATTTT. This sequence encodes CASSRADRVSGNTIYF.

The chain is built from TRBV5-1 and TRBJ2-1, with 9 bases aligning to TRBD2. J gave up 0 bases and V 0 bases, and 10 bases lay outside the gene matches. Per the germline V gene, CDR1 is SGHRS and CDR2 is YFSETQ. This CDR3 has 19 residues. Written as DNA, the CDR3 is TGCGCCAGCAGCTTGGCGGTAGCGGGAGCCACGAGCTCCTACAATGAGCAGTTCTTC. Translated: CASSLAVAGATSSYNEQFF.

This clone was observed a single time. The chain employs TRBV2 and TRBJ1-5, with D perhaps TRBD1 (6 bases). Germline V lookup: CDR1 SNHLY, CDR2 FYNNEI. This CDR3 region has 14 residues. Trimming stripped 7 bases from V and 6 bases from J, with 16 bases between. CDR3 nucleotides: TGTGCCAGCATGAGACAGGTTAGCGCTCAGCCCCAGCATTTT. Translation gives CASMRQVSAQPQHF.

The chain has TRBV19 and TRBJ2-7; TRBD1 matches 10 bases. Trimming removed 6 bases from V and 3 bases from J; junction bases left unmatched: 17. The V gene's germline CDR1 is LNHDA and CDR2 SQIVND (reference sequence). This CDR3 contains 18 residues. The CDR3 loop reads CASSNLLPLRDRGYEQYF. The CDR3 DNA sequence: TGTGCCAGTAGCAACCTCCTACCACTCCGGGACAGGGGCTACGAGCAGTACTTC.

The J gene is TRBJ2-1, the V gene TRBV2, with D possibly TRBD2 on 6 matching bases. Per germline, CDR1 SNHLY and CDR2 FYNNEI. The CDR3 spans 12 residues. In nucleotides, the CDR3 is TGTGCTGTTCTGGGGGGTCCCAATGAGCAGTTCTTC. Amino acid sequence: CAVLGGPNEQFF.

The chain carries TRBV5-1 and TRBJ2-7, with TRBD1 as a possible D gene (6 bases). This CDR3 comprises 15 residues. V lost 3 bases, J lost 2 bases, and 15 bases lay in between. The germline CDR1 and CDR2 sequences are SGHRS and YFSETQ. CDR3 in DNA: TGCGCCAGCAGCTCCGGGACACCTAAACCCTACGAGCAGTACTTC. Translating gives CASSSGTPKPYEQYF.

This clone was picked up a small number of times. This chain uses TRBV5-1 with TRBJ2-5; TRBD1 matches at 10 bases. After removal of 4 bases from V and 5 bases from J, the junction contained 5 bases not matched to a gene. Germline CDR1 reads SGHRS; CDR2 reads YFSETQ. CDR3 length: 14 residues. CDR3 DNA: TGCGCCAGCAGCACGACAGGGGGCAGTGAGACCCAGTACTTC. Residues: CASSTTGGSETQYF. The complete variable domain, with remaining parts taken from reference TRBV5-1 and TRBJ2-5, reads KAGVTQTPRYLIKTRGQQVTLSCSPISGHRSVSWYQQTPGQGLQFLFEYFSETQRNKGNFPGRFSGRQFSNSRSEMNVSTLELGDSALYLCASSTTGGSETQYFGPGTRLLVL.

The chain is built from TRBV14 and TRBJ1-1; 9 bases fit TRBD1. Per germline, CDR1 SGHDN and CDR2 FVKESK. V lost 3 bases and J lost 0; bases outside the gene matches: 20. CDR3 length equals 21 residues. The CDR3 spells CASSHPRDREGGWVLNTEAFF. CDR3 nucleotide sequence: TGTGCCAGCAGCCACCCCCGGGACAGGGAAGGAGGGTGGGTGTTGAACACTGAAGCTTTCTTT.

V usage is TRBV29-1 and J usage is TRBJ2-1; 15 bases match TRBD2. The CDR3 sequence is 13 residues long. V shed 6 bases, J shed 7 bases, and the junction held 1 base outside the gene matches. Per the germline V gene, CDR1 is SQVTM and CDR2 is ANQGSEA. This chain's CDR3 is CSVGLAGGNEQFF. CDR3 sequence (DNA): TGCAGCGTCGGACTAGCGGGAGGGAATGAGCAGTTCTTC.